This T cell receptor (beta chain) was sequenced in a study of T cell changes during pregnancy in multiple sclerosis. Some clones are missing from TCRdb's copy, which holds only in-frame ones; the method was immunoSEQ multiplex PCR. The table shows around 57,000 clones, with more than 80% occurring only once. Germline CDR1 LNHDA, CDR2 SQIVND (reference sequence). Between the trimmed V and J ends, which lost 4 bases and 2 bases, there was a span of 12 bases. The CDR3 spans 14 residues. This sample comprised peripheral blood, obtained in the first trimester of pregnancy. This chain uses TRBV19 with TRBJ2-7; TRBD2 might be the D (5 bases). The receptor comes from a female donor in good health, enrolled as a control in a pregnancy study. CDR3 coding DNA: TGTGCCAGTAGTACGCGGGCCGCAGCCTACGAGCAGTACTTC. Protein sequence: CASSTRAAAYEQYF.